The source of this T cell receptor beta chain is a study of vaccination and CD4 T cells after COVID-19. For this clonotype: Antigen: not known.

Sample treatment: approximately 9-day PBMC culture with coronavirus spike peptide pools or control peptides (ViraFEST assay). Germline lookup yields CDR1 SGHTA and CDR2 FQGNSA. CDR3 length equals 17 residues. V lost 4 bases, J lost 6 bases, and 14 bases stayed unmatched. Cultured CD4+ T-cell DNA underwent Oncomine TCR Beta short-read sequencing. TCRdb re-analysed the PCR reads in MiXCR, keeping a single row per CDR3 protein. The sample lists roughly 7,000 distinct CDR3 sequences, 55% to 75% occurring once. Specimen: CD4+ T cells from blood, cultured in vitro. This rearrangement joins TRBV7-2 to TRBJ2-2, with 7 bases aligning to TRBD2. This TCR derives from a human donor who had recovered from COVID-19. The CDR3 is CASSSRAASGSSGELFF. Here the CDR3 DNA reads TGTGCCAGCAGCTCACGCGCAGCTAGCGGCTCTTCCGGGGAGCTGTTTTTT.